This T cell receptor beta chain emerged from a study of radiotherapy plus CTLA-4 blockade in lung cancer. Study in general: Among all patients, more than 15% showed objective responses, while about 34% had disease control. General study results and limits: According to reports, early shifts in blood T cell clones, alongside interferon-beta, forecast response most accurately. Tumor-origin TCR clones grew in blood after radiotherapy plus ipilimumab.

Profiled with immunoSEQ multiplex PCR; TCRdb holds only in-frame clones, not every one. The data hold some 100,000 clones, with around 83% observed a single time. Details on this clone: Antigen: not known.

Germline CDR1 is SQVTM and CDR2 is ANQGSEA. The CDR3 has 11 amino acids. V gave up 4 bases and J gave up 4 bases, with 5 bases separating them. Ipilimumab-mediated CTLA-4 blockade plus focal radiation was given to patients having chemo-refractory metastatic non-small-cell lung cancer. The chain links TRBV29-1 to TRBJ2-1; D unclear. The specimen was peripheral blood, collected from a patient treated with radiotherapy plus ipilimumab. The receptor comes from a human donor with non-small cell lung cancer that progressed on radiotherapy plus ipilimumab. In DNA, the CDR3 is TGCAGCGTTGGCTTTTACAATGAGCAGTTCTTC. Residues: CSVGFYNEQFF.